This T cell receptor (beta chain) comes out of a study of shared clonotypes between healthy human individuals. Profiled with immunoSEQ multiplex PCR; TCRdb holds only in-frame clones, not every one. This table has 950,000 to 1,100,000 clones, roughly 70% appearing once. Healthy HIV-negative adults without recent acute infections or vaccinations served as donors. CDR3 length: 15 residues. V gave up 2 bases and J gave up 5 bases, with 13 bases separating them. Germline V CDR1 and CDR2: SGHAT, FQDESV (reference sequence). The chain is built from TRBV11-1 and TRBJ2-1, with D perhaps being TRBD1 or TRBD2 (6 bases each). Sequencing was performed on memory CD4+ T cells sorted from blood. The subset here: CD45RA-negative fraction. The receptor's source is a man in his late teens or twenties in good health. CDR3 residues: CASSLFGGPDNEQFF. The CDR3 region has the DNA TGTGCCAGCAGCTTATTCGGGGGCCCTGACAATGAGCAGTTCTTC.